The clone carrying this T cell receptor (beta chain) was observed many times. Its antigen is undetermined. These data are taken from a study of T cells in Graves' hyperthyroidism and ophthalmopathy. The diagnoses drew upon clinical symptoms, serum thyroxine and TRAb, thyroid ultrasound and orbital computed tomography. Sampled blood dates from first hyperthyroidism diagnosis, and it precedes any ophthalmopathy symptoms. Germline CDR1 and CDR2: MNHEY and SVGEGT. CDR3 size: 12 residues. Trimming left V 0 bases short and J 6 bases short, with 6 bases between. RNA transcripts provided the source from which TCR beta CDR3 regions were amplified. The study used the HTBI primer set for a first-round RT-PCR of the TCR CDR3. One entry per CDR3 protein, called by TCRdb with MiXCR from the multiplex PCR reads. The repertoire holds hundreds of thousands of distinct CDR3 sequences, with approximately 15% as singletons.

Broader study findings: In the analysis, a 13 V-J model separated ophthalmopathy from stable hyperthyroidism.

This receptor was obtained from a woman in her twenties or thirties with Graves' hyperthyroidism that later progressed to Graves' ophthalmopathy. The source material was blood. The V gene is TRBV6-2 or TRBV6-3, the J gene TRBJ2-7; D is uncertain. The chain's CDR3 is CASSYSKAEQYF. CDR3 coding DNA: TGTGCCAGCAGTTACTCGAAGGCCGAGCAGTACTTC.